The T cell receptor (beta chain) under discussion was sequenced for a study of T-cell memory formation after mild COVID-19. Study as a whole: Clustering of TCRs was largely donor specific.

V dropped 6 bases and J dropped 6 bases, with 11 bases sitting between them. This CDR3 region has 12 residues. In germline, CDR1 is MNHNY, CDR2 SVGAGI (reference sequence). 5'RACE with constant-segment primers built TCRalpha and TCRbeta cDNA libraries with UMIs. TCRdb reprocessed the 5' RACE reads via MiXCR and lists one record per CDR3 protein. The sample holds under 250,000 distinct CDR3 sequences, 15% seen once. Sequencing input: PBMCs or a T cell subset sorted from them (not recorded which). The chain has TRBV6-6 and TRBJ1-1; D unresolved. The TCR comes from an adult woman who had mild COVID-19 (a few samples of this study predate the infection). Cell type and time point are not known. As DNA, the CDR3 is TGTGCCAGCAGCCCAAACCGTGCTGAAGCTTTCTTT. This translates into CASSPNRAEAFF.